This T cell receptor beta chain stems from a study of CD8+ T cells in alopecia areata. Study as a whole: The study gave treated patients oral tofacitinib at 5 to 10 mg twice daily. Broader study findings: Especially in alopecia totalis/universalis, lesional scalp showed greater clonality than normal scalp did.

Turning to this clone: Antigen unknown.

As the sequencing template, cDNA was produced by extracting RNA and reverse transcribing it. Repertoires were generated with immunoSEQ multiplex PCR, while TCRdb's copy carries only in-frame clones and drops some. In the table there are some 190,000 clones, approximately 49% of which are singletons. Trimming took 4 bases from V and 3 from J, leaving 9 bases between them. CDR1 LGHNA and CDR2 YSLEER come from the germline V gene. The CDR3 covers 13 residues. Described treatment: oral pan-JAK inhibitor, 5-10 mg twice daily. The TCR originated in a human donor with alopecia areata. The genes are TRBV4-3 and TRBJ2-5, with D possibly matching TRBD1 (6 bases). The sample consisted of CD8+ T cells sorted from blood, taken at approximately week 52, from a patient treated with tofacitinib. The CDR3 coding sequence is TGCGCCAGCAGCCCCCGGACAGAAGAGACCCAGTACTTC. Translation gives CASSPRTEETQYF.